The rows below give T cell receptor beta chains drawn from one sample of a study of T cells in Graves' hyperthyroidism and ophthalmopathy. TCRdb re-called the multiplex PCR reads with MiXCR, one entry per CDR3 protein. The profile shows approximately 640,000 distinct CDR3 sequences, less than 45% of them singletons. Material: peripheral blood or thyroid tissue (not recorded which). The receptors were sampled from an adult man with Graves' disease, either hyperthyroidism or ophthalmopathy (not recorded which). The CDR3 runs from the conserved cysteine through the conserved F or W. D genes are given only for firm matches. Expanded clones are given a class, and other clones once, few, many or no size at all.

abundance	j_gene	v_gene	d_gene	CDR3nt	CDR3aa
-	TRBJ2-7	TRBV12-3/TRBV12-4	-	TGTGCCAGCAGTGTCGGTGGTGAGGAGTACGAGCAGTACTTC	CASSVGGEEYEQYF
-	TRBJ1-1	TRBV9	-	TGTGCCAGCTCACCGGCAGGGCGGGGCACTGAAGCTTTCTTT	CASSPAGRGTEAFF
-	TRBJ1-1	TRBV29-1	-	TGCAGCAGTTCTACAGGGAACACTGAAGCTTTCTTT	CSSSTGNTEAFF
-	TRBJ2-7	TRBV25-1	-	TGTGCCAGCAGTTACCACGGCACCGGGGAGCAGTACTTC	CASSYHGTGEQYF
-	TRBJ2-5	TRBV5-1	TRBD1	TGCGCCAGCAGCTCCTCCGAACAGGGGGGTAGACAAGAGACCCAGTACTTC	CASSSSEQGGRQETQYF
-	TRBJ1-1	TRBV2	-	TGTGCCAGCAGTGAGACCCAGGTGAACACTGAAGCTTTCTTT	CASSETQVNTEAFF
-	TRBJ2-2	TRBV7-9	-	TGTGCCAGCAGCACCGGGACACACACCGGGGAGCTGTTTTTT	CASSTGTHTGELFF
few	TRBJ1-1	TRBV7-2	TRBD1	TGTGCCAGCAGCTTAGCCGGGACAGGGGATACTGAAGCTTTCTTT	CASSLAGTGDTEAFF
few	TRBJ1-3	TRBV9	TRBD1	TGTGCCAGCAGCGTAAGGATCCTAGACAGGGAAGGCTCCCCGGACACCATATATTTT	CASSVRILDREGSPDTIYF
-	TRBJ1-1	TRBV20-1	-	TGCAGTGCTAGAGAGCCAACCAGGTCTTACACTGAAGCTTTCTTT	CSAREPTRSYTEAFF